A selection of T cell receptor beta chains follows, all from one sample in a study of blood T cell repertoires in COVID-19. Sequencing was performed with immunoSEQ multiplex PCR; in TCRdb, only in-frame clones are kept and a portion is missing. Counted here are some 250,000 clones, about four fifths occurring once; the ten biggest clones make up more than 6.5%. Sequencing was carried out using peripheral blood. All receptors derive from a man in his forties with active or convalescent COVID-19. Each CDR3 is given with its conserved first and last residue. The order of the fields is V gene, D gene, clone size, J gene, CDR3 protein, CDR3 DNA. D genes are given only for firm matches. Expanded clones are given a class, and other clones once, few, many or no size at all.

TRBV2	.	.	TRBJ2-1	CARSLGGDNEQFF	TGTGCCAGGTCCCTAGGGGGGGACAATGAGCAGTTCTTC
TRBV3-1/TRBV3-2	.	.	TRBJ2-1	CASSSGRISEQFF	TGTGCCAGCAGCTCTGGGAGGATCAGCGAGCAGTTCTTC
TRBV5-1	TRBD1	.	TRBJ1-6	CASSLVGQTYNSPLHF	TGCGCCAGCAGCTTGGTGGGACAGACGTATAATTCACCCCTCCACTTT
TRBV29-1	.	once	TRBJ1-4	CSVSSGSNEKLFF	TGCAGCGTTAGTTCAGGGTCGAATGAAAAACTGTTTTTT
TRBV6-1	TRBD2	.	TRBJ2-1	CASSGRLAGGSYNEQFF	TGTGCCAGCAGTGGCAGACTAGCGGGAGGCTCCTACAATGAGCAGTTCTTC
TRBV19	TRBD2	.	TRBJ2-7	CATRTSGTSYEQYF	TGTGCCACTCGGACTAGCGGGACCTCCTACGAGCAGTACTTC
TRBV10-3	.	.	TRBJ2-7	CAISESHRDYEQYF	TGTGCCATCAGTGAGTCGCACAGGGACTACGAGCAGTACTTC
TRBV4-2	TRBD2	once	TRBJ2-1	CASSQFGLAGGVGNEQFF	TGTGCCAGCAGCCAATTCGGACTAGCGGGAGGGGTGGGGAATGAGCAGTTCTTC
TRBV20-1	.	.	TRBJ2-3	CSARTEDTQYF	TGCAGTGCTAGGACAGAAGATACGCAGTATTTT
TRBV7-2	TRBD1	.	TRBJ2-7	CASGYWDRFYEQYF	TGTGCCAGCGGATATTGGGACAGGTTCTACGAGCAGTACTTC
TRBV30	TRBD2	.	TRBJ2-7	CAWRIGSSGEQYF	TGTGCCTGGAGAATAGGCTCTAGCGGCGAGCAGTACTTC
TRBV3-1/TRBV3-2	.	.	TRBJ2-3	CASSQTWGGTDTQYF	TGTGCCAGCAGCCAGACTTGGGGGGGCACAGATACGCAGTATTTT
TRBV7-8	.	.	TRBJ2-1	CASSSGAGTSSYNEQFF	TGTGCCAGCAGCTCAGGGGCAGGAACAAGCTCCTACAATGAGCAGTTCTTC
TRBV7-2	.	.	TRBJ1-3	CASSAFSGNTIYF	TGTGCCAGCAGCGCGTTCTCTGGAAACACCATATATTTT
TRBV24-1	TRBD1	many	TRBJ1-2	CATSDFRQGNYGYTF	TGTGCCACCAGTGATTTTCGACAGGGCAACTATGGCTACACCTTC
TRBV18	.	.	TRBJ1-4	CASSPTGTFGEKLFF	TGTGCCAGCTCACCAACGGGAACGTTTGGTGAAAAACTGTTTTTT
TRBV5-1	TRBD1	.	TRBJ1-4	CASSPTGGEKLFF	TGCGCCAGCAGCCCGACAGGGGGTGAAAAACTGTTTTTT
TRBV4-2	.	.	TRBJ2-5	CASSQDPQGETQYF	TGTGCCAGCAGCCAAGACCCCCAGGGGGAGACCCAGTACTTC
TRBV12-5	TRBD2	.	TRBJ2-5	CASGLGTSGKGETQYF	TGTGCTAGTGGTTTGGGGACTAGCGGGAAGGGAGAGACCCAGTACTTC
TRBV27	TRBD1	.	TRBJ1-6	CASTPGQGNSPLHF	TGTGCCAGCACCCCGGGACAGGGGAATTCACCCCTCCACTTT
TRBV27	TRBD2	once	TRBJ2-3	CASSLDTGLAASTDTQYF	TGTGCCAGCAGTTTGGACACCGGACTAGCGGCTAGCACAGATACGCAGTATTTT
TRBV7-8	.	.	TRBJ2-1	CASSLDTELLYNEQFF	TGTGCCAGCAGCTTAGATACAGAACTTTTATACAATGAGCAGTTCTTC
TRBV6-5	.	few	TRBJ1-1	CASSFSGGGTEAFF	TGTGCCAGCAGTTTTTCGGGAGGGGGCACTGAAGCTTTCTTT
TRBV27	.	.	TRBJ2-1	CASSFGRARDEQFF	TGTGCCAGCAGTTTTGGCAGGGCTAGAGATGAGCAGTTCTTC
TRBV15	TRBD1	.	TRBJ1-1	CATSPGTGPNTEAFF	TGTGCCACCAGCCCAGGGACAGGGCCGAACACTGAAGCTTTCTTT
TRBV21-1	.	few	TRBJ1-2	CASSKWTGTYGYTF	TGTGCCAGCAGCAAATGGACAGGTACTTATGGCTACACCTTC
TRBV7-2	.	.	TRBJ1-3	CASSTGFSGNTIYF	TGTGCCAGCAGCACAGGGTTTTCTGGAAACACCATATATTTT
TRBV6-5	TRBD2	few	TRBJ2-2	CASSSLAGGPGELFF	TGTGCCAGCAGCTCCCTAGCGGGAGGGCCCGGGGAGCTGTTTTTT
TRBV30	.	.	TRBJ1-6	CAWARTVPLHF	TGTGCCTGGGCCCGTACGGTGCCCCTCCACTTT
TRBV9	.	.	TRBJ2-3	CASSVASLATDTQYF	TGTGCCAGCAGCGTAGCTTCCTTGGCCACAGATACGCAGTATTTT
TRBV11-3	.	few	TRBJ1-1	CASSYTGSPRNTEAFF	TGTGCCAGCAGCTATACAGGGTCCCCGCGGAACACTGAAGCTTTCTTT
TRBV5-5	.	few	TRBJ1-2	CASSSPGSPYGYTF	TGTGCCAGCAGCTCCCCAGGGTCCCCCTATGGCTACACCTTC
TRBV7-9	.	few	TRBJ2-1	CASSLGEQPYNEQFF	TGTGCCAGCAGCTTAGGGGAGCAACCCTACAATGAGCAGTTCTTC
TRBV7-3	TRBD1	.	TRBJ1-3	CASSQAGGTGNTIYF	TGTGCCAGCAGCCAGGCAGGGGGCACTGGAAACACCATATATTTT
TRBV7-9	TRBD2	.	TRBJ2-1	CASSLASGSNEQFF	TGTGCCAGCAGCTTAGCTAGCGGGAGTAATGAGCAGTTCTTC
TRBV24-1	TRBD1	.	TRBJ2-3	CATSDMAGGADTQYF	TGTGCCACCAGTGACATGGCAGGGGGCGCAGATACGCAGTATTTT
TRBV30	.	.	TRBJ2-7	CAWSGMQSGYEQYF	TGTGCCTGGAGTGGGATGCAGTCGGGGTACGAGCAGTACTTC
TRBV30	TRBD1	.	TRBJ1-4	CAWSAGQGQEKLFF	TGTGCCTGGAGTGCCGGACAGGGTCAAGAAAAACTGTTTTTT
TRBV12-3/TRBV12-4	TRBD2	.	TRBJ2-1	CASRLAGTNEQFF	TGTGCCAGCAGGCTAGCGGGGACTAATGAGCAGTTCTTC
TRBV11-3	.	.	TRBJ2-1	CASSLRNYYQLSNEQFF	TGTGCCAGCAGCCTACGGAACTACTACCAGCTATCCAATGAGCAGTTCTTC
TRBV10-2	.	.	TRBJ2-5	CASSGGGAKETQYF	TGCGCCAGCAGTGGTGGGGGGGCGAAAGAGACCCAGTACTTC
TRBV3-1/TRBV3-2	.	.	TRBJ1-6	CASSPGEYNSPLHF	TGTGCCAGCAGCCCCGGAGAGTACAATTCACCCCTCCACTTT
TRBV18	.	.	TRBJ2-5	CASSPLREETQYF	TGTGCCAGCTCACCCCTCCGGGAGGAGACCCAGTACTTC
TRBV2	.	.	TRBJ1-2	CASSENTYYGYTF	TGTGCCAGCAGTGAGAACACATACTATGGCTACACCTTC
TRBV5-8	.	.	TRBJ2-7	CASSAGHPGGEQYF	TGTGCCAGCAGCGCGGGACACCCAGGGGGCGAGCAGTACTTC
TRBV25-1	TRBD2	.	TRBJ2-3	CASSRLAGSSTDTQYF	TGTGCCAGCAGTCGCCTAGCGGGCTCTAGCACAGATACGCAGTATTTT
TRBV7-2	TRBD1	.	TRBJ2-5	CASSRRQGARETQYF	TGTGCCAGCAGCAGACGACAGGGAGCTAGGGAGACCCAGTACTTC
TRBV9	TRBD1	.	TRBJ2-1	CASSGGTVYNEQFF	TGTGCCAGCAGCGGTGGGACAGTATACAATGAGCAGTTCTTC